A selection of T cell receptor beta chains follows, all from one sample in a study of shared clonotypes between healthy human individuals. Method: immunoSEQ multiplex PCR; TCRdb's copy keeps in-frame clones and lacks some. The data contain about 2.3 million clones, over 85% of them seen just once; the ten biggest clones take up around 0.4%. Source material: naive CD4+ T cells from PBMCs. The receptors derive from a man aged 18 to 35 in good health. Some clones in this sample may be carry-over from other donors' samples. CDR3s include the opening cysteine and the closing phenylalanine or tryptophan. Fields, in order: J gene, clone size, D gene, V gene, CDR3 DNA, CDR3 protein. D genes are given only for firm matches. A clone size is listed for some rows: how often the clone was seen (once, few, many), or a class if it is expanded.

TRBJ2-7 | - | - | TRBV7-9 | TGTGCCAGCAGCTTTCCAGGGGAGCAGTACTTC | CASSFPGEQYF
TRBJ2-5 | - | TRBD2 | TRBV6-5 | TGTGCCAGCTGGCGACTAGCGGGAGATCTGGAGACCCAGTACTTC | CASWRLAGDLETQYF
TRBJ2-3 | - | - | TRBV25-1 | TGTGCCAGCAGTGAAATAGTGGGGCAGTCGGGCACAGATACGCAGTATTTT | CASSEIVGQSGTDTQYF
TRBJ1-2 | - | - | TRBV18 | TGTGCCAGCTCCCCCGCGGGGCGGCCCTCGGGCTATGGCTACACCTTC | CASSPAGRPSGYGYTF
TRBJ2-7 | - | - | TRBV4-1 | TGCGCCAGCAGCCAGCTCGATCTTCCCTCCTACGAGCAGTACTTC | CASSQLDLPSYEQYF
TRBJ2-1 | - | TRBD2 | TRBV19 | TGTGCCAGTAGTCCTGGGACTAGCGGGACCTACAATGAGCAGTTCTTC | CASSPGTSGTYNEQFF
TRBJ1-1 | - | - | TRBV7-2 | TGTGCCAGCAGCTTAGCCCAACAGGGAACTGAAGCTTTCTTT | CASSLAQQGTEAFF
TRBJ2-7 | - | - | TRBV18 | TGTGCCAGCTCCCTGGGTGCCCCTGCCTACGAGCAGTACTTC | CASSLGAPAYEQYF
TRBJ2-3 | - | - | TRBV5-1 | TGCGCCAGCAGCTTATTGGCGGCAGCGGACACAGATACGCAGTATTTT | CASSLLAAADTDTQYF
TRBJ2-2 | - | - | TRBV5-1 | TGCGCCAGCAGCATAGACAGAGTCACCGGGGAGCTGTTTTTT | CASSIDRVTGELFF
TRBJ2-7 | once | - | TRBV29-1 | TGCAGCGTGGCTGGGACATACCTCTACGAGCAGTACTTC | CSVAGTYLYEQYF
TRBJ1-5 | - | - | TRBV30 | TGTGCCTGGAGTGTAAGGGGAGGAGGGCAGCCCCAGCATTTT | CAWSVRGGGQPQHF
TRBJ2-7 | - | - | TRBV10-3 | TGTGCCATCGGAGCGGCGACTTCGCCAGCGTACGAGCAGTACTTC | CAIGAATSPAYEQYF
TRBJ2-1 | few | - | TRBV2 | TGTGCCAGCAGTCAGGGGTTTGCCTACAATGAGCAGTTCTTC | CASSQGFAYNEQFF
TRBJ1-1 | - | TRBD1 | TRBV28 | TGTGCCAGCAGCTCCGACAGGGGGGAAGCTTTCTTT | CASSSDRGEAFF
TRBJ2-1 | - | - | TRBV2 | TGTGCCAGCAGTGACATCCAGTTAGGTGAGCAGTTCTTC | CASSDIQLGEQFF
TRBJ1-3 | - | - | TRBV11-2 | TGTGCCAGCAGCCACAGGAGCTCTGGAAACACCATATATTTT | CASSHRSSGNTIYF
TRBJ2-5 | - | - | TRBV6-6 | TGTGCCAGCTCCACCCGAGAGACCCAGTACTTC | CASSTRETQYF
TRBJ2-7 | - | - | TRBV5-1 | TGCGCCAGCAGCTCCATAGGGGTTGGAGGTTACGAGCAGTACTTC | CASSSIGVGGYEQYF
TRBJ1-3 | - | TRBD1 | TRBV28 | TGTGCCAGCAGTTTGAGGACAGGGGCTGGAAACACCATATATTTT | CASSLRTGAGNTIYF
TRBJ2-3 | - | - | TRBV2 | TGTGCCAGCGTTACCTTTGAGGGTCCCACAGATACGCAGTATTTT | CASVTFEGPTDTQYF
TRBJ2-2 | - | - | TRBV7-3 | TGTGCCAGCAGCTTAAATTCCCAAAACACCGGGGAGCTGTTTTTT | CASSLNSQNTGELFF
TRBJ2-1 | - | TRBD2 | TRBV30 | TGTGCCTGGAGTATCCTAAAGCGGGGCCCGGCTTGGAATGAGCAGTTCTTC | CAWSILKRGPAWNEQFF
TRBJ2-5 | once | TRBD2 | TRBV5-1 | TGCGCCAGCAGCTTGGCCGGGGGGGCCGAGACCCAGTACTTC | CASSLAGGAETQYF
TRBJ1-5 | - | - | TRBV19 | TGTGCCAGTAGTATGTCCGCTCAGCCCCAGCATTTT | CASSMSAQPQHF
TRBJ1-2 | - | - | TRBV30 | TGTGCCACCCAACAGGGAATAGCCTATGGCTACACCTTC | CATQQGIAYGYTF
TRBJ1-3 | - | - | TRBV4-2 | TGTGCCAGCAGCCAAGCACAGGCTTCTGGAAACACCATATATTTT | CASSQAQASGNTIYF
TRBJ2-4 | - | - | TRBV6-1 | TGTGCCAGCAGTGAGTCCTCAGGTGAAAACATTCAGTACTTC | CASSESSGENIQYF
TRBJ2-1 | - | TRBD2 | TRBV27 | TGTGCCAGCAGTTTAGAAACTAGCGGGAGGGCCCTTAGGATGAATGAGCAGTTCTTC | CASSLETSGRALRMNEQFF
TRBJ2-2 | - | - | TRBV25-1 | TGTGCCAGCAGTGAAAGAACCGGGTCCTACACCGGGGAGCTGTTTTTT | CASSERTGSYTGELFF
TRBJ1-1 | few | - | TRBV20-1 | TGCAGTGCTAGGTTTAACACTGAAGCTTTCTTT | CSARFNTEAFF
TRBJ1-5 | - | - | TRBV6-5 | TGTGCCAGCAGCGCCGTACGATATCAGCCCCAGCATTTT | CASSAVRYQPQHF
TRBJ1-4 | - | TRBD1 | TRBV30 | TGTGCCTGGGAGGACAGGAATAATGAAAAACTGTTTTTT | CAWEDRNNEKLFF
TRBJ1-5 | - | - | TRBV30 | TGTGCCTGGCAACAGGGAGGTCAGCCCCAGCATTTT | CAWQQGGQPQHF
TRBJ2-2 | - | - | TRBV9 | TGTGCCAGCAGCGTAGTACCAGCAACCGGGGAGCTGTTTTTT | CASSVVPATGELFF
TRBJ2-1 | - | TRBD2 | TRBV7-2 | TGTGCCAGCAGCTTATTGGGGCCAGCGGGAGGGCCCGATGAGCAGTTCTTC | CASSLLGPAGGPDEQFF
TRBJ2-5 | - | TRBD2 | TRBV7-9 | TGTGCCAGCAGCTTGGCGCGGGCTAGCGGCCAAGAGACCCAGTACTTC | CASSLARASGQETQYF
TRBJ2-2 | - | TRBD2 | TRBV9 | TGTGCCAGCAACCCTAGCGGTCCTGGGGTTGGGGAGCTGTTTTTT | CASNPSGPGVGELFF